The 3 T cell receptor beta chains below all came from one sample that was sequenced in a study of T cell repertoires in cytomegalovirus infection. A single record per CDR3 protein comes from TCRdb applying MiXCR to the reads. The sample carries approximately 500,000 distinct CDR3 sequences, around 10% recorded once. Sequencing was done on a sample of PBMCs. These receptors all stem from a human donor in good health (CMV status not recorded). Some clones in this sample may be carry-over from other donors' samples.

The table lists this clonotype with many counts. The J gene is TRBJ2-7, the V gene TRBV7-2, with D perhaps TRBD2 (5 bases). This CDR3 is 14 amino acids long. Germline CDR1 SGHTA, CDR2 FQGNSA. Trimming took 7 bases from V and 3 from J, leaving 16 bases between them. The CDR3 loop is CASTPGAGLYEQYF. The CDR3 DNA reads as TGTGCCAGCACCCCGGGCGCGGGTCTCTACGAGCAGTACTTC.

The genes are TRBV18 and TRBJ1-1; TRBD1 aligns across 7 bases. Per germline, CDR1 KGHSH and CDR2 LQKENI. V gave up 3 bases and J gave up 8 bases; unmatched junction bases: 6. The CDR3 totals 13 residues. The chain's CDR3 is CASSPGQLAEAFF. CDR3 in DNA: TGTGCCAGCTCACCGGGACAGCTAGCCGAAGCTTTCTTT.

This clonotype was observed at least ten times. The V and J genes are TRBV15 and TRBJ1-1, with no clear D. CDR3 length: 14 amino acids. V lost 5 bases, J lost 1 base, and 11 bases lay in between. Per the germline V gene, CDR1 is LNHNV and CDR2 is YYDKDF (reference sequence). The CDR3 loop is CATSGTATNTEAFF. The CDR3 nucleotides read TGTGCCACCAGCGGAACAGCAACGAACACTGAAGCTTTCTTT.